A selection of T cell receptor beta chains follows, all from one sample in a study of regulatory T cells in long-lasting Graves disease. TCRdb processed the multiplex PCR reads anew with MiXCR; each CDR3 protein has one entry. The data contain roughly 420,000 distinct CDR3 sequences, 15% to 18% of them singletons. The sequences come from peripheral blood mononuclear cells (PBMCs), collected at new diagnosis, from a patient treated with antithyroid drugs. All receptors derive from a female donor with Graves disease. Both conserved end residues are part of each CDR3. The D gene is left open where the match is weak. A clone size is listed for some rows: how often the clone was seen (once, few, many), or a class if it is expanded.

v_gene	d_gene	j_gene	abundance	CDR3nt	CDR3aa
TRBV18	NA	TRBJ2-6	NA	TGTGCCAGCTCAAAAACCCCCGGGGCTGCCATTGTATTC	CASSKTPGAAIVF
TRBV10-2	TRBD2	TRBJ2-7	few	TGCGCCAGCAGTTACGCGGGAGGTAACGAGCAGTACTTC	CASSYAGGNEQYF
TRBV7-9	NA	TRBJ2-3	many	TGTGCCAGCATCCCAGCAGGGACCACAGATACGCAGTATTTT	CASIPAGTTDTQYF
TRBV5-6	NA	TRBJ1-1	many	TGTGCCAGCAGCTTGGGGTCCGGGGGTGGGCACACTGAAGCTTTCTTT	CASSLGSGGGHTEAFF
TRBV10-3	TRBD1	TRBJ2-7	many	TGTGCCACTTCCCGGGACAGGCCTGTGGGGCAGTACTTC	CATSRDRPVGQYF
TRBV20-1	NA	TRBJ1-2	many	TGCAGTGCTAGAGATGCCACGCTCTCAGGCTACACCTTC	CSARDATLSGYTF
TRBV12-3/TRBV12-4	TRBD2	TRBJ2-4	few	TGTGCCAGCACCACCGGGAGGCGGGTAGCCAAAAACATTCAGTACTTC	CASTTGRRVAKNIQYF
TRBV10-3	NA	TRBJ1-1	many	TGTGCCACGGCTCTGGGAACTGAAGCTTTCTTT	CATALGTEAFF
TRBV12-3/TRBV12-4	NA	TRBJ2-3	few	TGTGCCAGCAGTTTAATTATTCGCTTCGGAAGGTCAGCAGATACGCAGTATTTT	CASSLIIRFGRSADTQYF
TRBV28	NA	TRBJ2-7	few	TGTGCCAGCAGTTTAAGGCACAATTACGAGCAGTACTTC	CASSLRHNYEQYF
TRBV20-1	NA	TRBJ1-2	few	TGCAGTGCTAGAGAACGGGACCTAAGGGGCGGCTACACCTTC	CSARERDLRGGYTF
TRBV12-3/TRBV12-4	NA	TRBJ2-5	many	TGTGCCAGCAGTGCCGGGGAAGAGACCCAGTACTTC	CASSAGEETQYF
TRBV29-1	NA	TRBJ2-5	NA	TGCAGCGTTGTAGGCCCGGAGGCTCGGGGCCAAGAGACCCAGTACTTC	CSVVGPEARGQETQYF
TRBV4-2	TRBD1	TRBJ1-6	few	TGTGCCAGCAGCCACCTGGACAGGCCTACTAATTCACCCCTCCACTTT	CASSHLDRPTNSPLHF
TRBV19	TRBD1	TRBJ1-5	NA	TGTGCCAGTAGTACACTCGGGACAGGGGTCGGCGGCAATCAGCCCCAGCATTTT	CASSTLGTGVGGNQPQHF
TRBV6-1	TRBD1	TRBJ2-7	many	TGTGCCAGCCTAAGGGACAGCTCCTACGAGCAGTACTTC	CASLRDSSYEQYF
TRBV6-2/TRBV6-3	TRBD1	TRBJ1-1	many	TGTGCCAGCCTGACAGGGCATGAAGCTTTCTTT	CASLTGHEAFF
TRBV2	TRBD2	TRBJ2-1	many	TGTGCCAGCAGGATGGGACTAGCGGGAGGTAGGGAGCAGTTCTTC	CASRMGLAGGREQFF
TRBV7-9	NA	TRBJ2-1	many	TGTGCCAGCAGCCCCCGGGTGGGGAGGCGGCCCGAAAGTGGGCAGTTCTTC	CASSPRVGRRPESGQFF
TRBV6-5	TRBD1	TRBJ2-7	many	TGTGCCAGCATTTTCTCAAGGACAGGGAATTACGAGCAGTACTTC	CASIFSRTGNYEQYF
TRBV12-3/TRBV12-4	NA	TRBJ1-5	NA	TGTGTCAGCAGTTTAGGGATGGGCAATCAGCCCCAGCATTTT	CVSSLGMGNQPQHF
TRBV7-9	NA	TRBJ2-3	many	TGCGCCAGCAGCCCTCATTCTGAGGAAGATACGCAGTATTTT	CASSPHSEEDTQYF
TRBV4-2	NA	TRBJ1-5	many	TGTGCCAGCAGCCAAGCTGGGGAAAATCAGCCCCAGCATTTT	CASSQAGENQPQHF
TRBV5-1	NA	TRBJ2-7	many	TGCGCCAGCAGCTTGATACACCCCACTGGGGACGAGCAGTACTTC	CASSLIHPTGDEQYF
TRBV7-9	NA	TRBJ2-1	many	TGTGCCAGCAGCTTGGGAGGGGGGAGTGGTATTAATGAGCAGTTCTTC	CASSLGGGSGINEQFF
TRBV12-3/TRBV12-4	NA	TRBJ1-1	many	TGTGCCAGCAGTTTAGCGATGAAAAACACTGAAGCTTTCTTT	CASSLAMKNTEAFF
TRBV7-9	TRBD2	TRBJ2-1	many	TGTGCCAGCAGCTTAGTGGTAGCGGGAGGGCGCAATGAGCAGTTCTTC	CASSLVVAGGRNEQFF
TRBV7-9	TRBD2	TRBJ2-7	many	TGTGCCAGCAGCGACCCGGGACTAGCGGGAGCAACCCCCTACGAGCAGTACTTC	CASSDPGLAGATPYEQYF
TRBV9	NA	TRBJ2-5	many	TGTGCCAGCTCCCCATGGGACAATAAAGAGACCCAGTACTTC	CASSPWDNKETQYF
TRBV20-1	TRBD2	TRBJ2-7	NA	TGCAGTGCTAGGACTACGACTAGCGGGAAGTACGAGCAGTACTTC	CSARTTTSGKYEQYF
TRBV30	TRBD2	TRBJ2-5	many	TGTGCCTGGAGTACCCTAGCGGGAGTCCAAGAGACCCAGTACTTC	CAWSTLAGVQETQYF
TRBV6-1	NA	TRBJ1-1	many	TGTGCCAGCTTGACGCCCCGGCAGAGTAACGCTGAAGCTTTCTTT	CASLTPRQSNAEAFF
TRBV2	TRBD1	TRBJ1-1	many	TGTGCCAGCAGAAGGGGGCCCTATCTTTTGAACACTGAAGCTTTCTTT	CASRRGPYLLNTEAFF
TRBV28	NA	TRBJ2-7	NA	TGTGCCAGCAGTTCCCCCCCGACAGAGCAGTACTTC	CASSSPPTEQYF
TRBV4-3	TRBD2	TRBJ2-2	few	TGCGCCAGCAGCCAAGAATCTAGCGGGAGTTTCGGGGAGCTGTTTTTT	CASSQESSGSFGELFF
TRBV4-1	TRBD2	TRBJ2-1	NA	TGCGCCAGCAGCCTGCGGGAGGACCCCTACAATGAGCAGTTCTTC	CASSLREDPYNEQFF
TRBV2	NA	TRBJ2-1	many	TGTGCCCCAGCAAGAGGAGTGTGGGGTGAGCAGTTCTTC	CAPARGVWGEQFF
TRBV3-1	NA	TRBJ1-4	few	TGTGCCAGCAGCGAATTATTGGTCAGGCCAAAACTGTTTTTT	CASSELLVRPKLFF
TRBV9	NA	TRBJ1-5	NA	TGTGCCAGCTCAGGGACTGGTGGCCCAAATCAGCCCCAGCATTTT	CASSGTGGPNQPQHF
TRBV5-5	TRBD2	TRBJ2-2	NA	TGTGCCAGCACCCCCATCCCTAGCGGGAAGACCGGGGAGCTGTTTTTT	CASTPIPSGKTGELFF
TRBV5-1	NA	TRBJ1-1	many	TGCGCCAGCAGCCTGGATGTGGGGAAAGCCACTGAAGCTTTCTTT	CASSLDVGKATEAFF